One sample yielded the 7 T cell receptor beta chains listed below, sequenced in a study of T cell responses to AZD1222 COVID-19 vaccine. Using immunoSEQ multiplex PCR, the repertoire was profiled, and TCRdb retains in-frame clones only, with some absent. The table includes about 110,000 clones, less than 95% detected once. Sequenced material: peripheral blood, taken on day 0 of AZD1222 vaccination. The receptors were gathered from an adult in good health.

The chain is built from TRBV3-1 (or the pseudogene TRBV3-2) and TRBJ2-1; D is uncertain. The CDR3 contains 13 residues. The germline V and J ends were trimmed by 1 base and 6 bases, with 7 bases remaining between them. The germline V gene encodes CDR1 LGHDT and CDR2 YNNKEL (reference sequence). The CDR3 reads CASSQAFINEQFF. The CDR3 DNA reads as TGTGCCAGCAGCCAAGCATTTATCAATGAGCAGTTCTTC.

V and J are TRBV2 and TRBJ2-5; D tentatively fits TRBD1 or TRBD2 (5 bases each). V was clipped by 8 bases and J by 3 bases, with 10 bases between them. Germline V lookup: CDR1 SNHLY, CDR2 FYNNEI. The CDR3 contains 12 residues. CDR3 sequence: CASGGPKETQYF. The CDR3 region has the DNA TGTGCCAGCGGGGGTCCAAAAGAGACCCAGTACTTC. Complete variable domain (other parts from reference TRBV2 and TRBJ2-5): EPEVTQTPSHQVTQMGQEVILRCVPISNHLYFYWYRQILGQKVEFLVSFYNNEISEKSEIFDDQFSVERPDGSNFTLKIRSTKLEDSAMYFCASGGPKETQYFGPGTRLLVL.

This chain links TRBV3-1 (or the pseudogene TRBV3-2) with TRBJ2-3, with D maybe TRBD2 (6 bases). The ends were cut back, 1 base at V and 8 bases at J, with 13 bases in the middle. The length of the CDR3 is 14 residues. Germline CDR1 LGHDT, CDR2 YNNKEL (reference sequence). The CDR3 bases are TGTGCCAGCAGCCAAGGTCCAGCCGGGGGTACGCAGTATTTT. Protein: CASSQGPAGGTQYF.

The V and J genes are TRBV7-8 and TRBJ1-1, with 7 positions matching TRBD1. V shed 4 bases and J 5 bases; nucleotides not matched to a gene: 10. The CDR3 totals 15 residues. Germline V CDR1 and CDR2: SGHVS, FQNEAQ. DNA of the CDR3: TGTGCCAGCAGCTCCGCCGGGACAGTAAGGACTGAAGCTTTCTTT. Translating it yields CASSSAGTVRTEAFF.

The chain has TRBV18 and TRBJ1-1, with D unresolved. CDR3 size: 17 residues. The V gene lost 3 bases and the J gene lost 0 bases, with 17 bases spanning the gap. From germline, CDR1 is KGHSH and CDR2 LQKENI. The CDR3 DNA follows: TGTGCCAGCTCACCTAACCGACTCAGGAGTATGAACACTGAAGCTTTCTTT. The encoded protein is CASSPNRLRSMNTEAFF.

The V gene is TRBV5-1, the J gene TRBJ2-7, with D hard to call. Trimming left V 0 bases short and J 7 bases short, with 5 bases between. The CDR3 covers 11 residues. The germline gives CDR1 SGHRS, CDR2 YFSETQ. CDR3 residues: CASSLAGEQYF. The CDR3 DNA reads TGCGCCAGCAGCTTGGCCGGTGAGCAGTACTTC. The full variable domain, rest sourced from reference TRBV5-1 and TRBJ2-7, is KAGVTQTPRYLIKTRGQQVTLSCSPISGHRSVSWYQQTPGQGLQFLFEYFSETQRNKGNFPGRFSGRQFSNSRSEMNVSTLELGDSALYLCASSLAGEQYFGPGTRLTVT.

The chain carries TRBV7-9 and TRBJ1-5; 12 bases match TRBD1. V shed 5 bases and J 5 bases; nucleotides not matched to a gene: 7. The germline CDR1 and CDR2 sequences are SEHNR and FQNEAQ (reference sequence). This CDR3 is 16 amino acids long. The CDR3 reads CASSPPGTGGDQPQHF. CDR3 DNA: TGTGCCAGCAGCCCACCCGGGACAGGGGGCGATCAGCCCCAGCATTTT.